These 11 T cell receptor beta chains share one sample of origin, sequenced in a study of control samples from healthy donors and cancer patients. Profiled with immunoSEQ multiplex PCR; TCRdb holds only in-frame clones, not every one. The sample has tens of thousands of clones, 91% seen once. The specimen was blood. The receptors originated from a man aged 30 to 45 in good health.

V gene TRBV7-2 combines with J gene TRBJ2-5; 7 positions match TRBD1. The CDR3 is 15 residues long. Germline V lookup: CDR1 SGHTA, CDR2 FQGNSA. V lost 5 bases, J lost 4 bases, and 10 bases stayed unmatched. The CDR3 DNA reads TGTGCCAGCAGCCTAGACAGGGCGGGCGGAGAGACCCAGTACTTC. Encoded protein: CASSLDRAGGETQYF.

The V and J genes are TRBV13 and TRBJ2-3; the match to TRBD2 covers 13 bases. V lost 5 bases to trimming and J lost 4 bases; unmatched junction nucleotides: 12. The germline CDR1 and CDR2 sequences are PRHDT and FYEKMQ (reference sequence). The CDR3 loop spans 18 amino acids. The CDR3 region is CASSIEGLAGPGADTQYF. CDR3 in DNA: TGTGCCAGCAGCATAGAGGGACTAGCGGGACCTGGCGCAGATACGCAGTATTTT.

This chain links TRBV5-1 with TRBJ2-3; weak D call: TRBD2 (5 bases). Trimming took off 4 bases at V and 1 base at J, with 13 bases between the two ends. CDR3 length equals 15 residues. The V gene's germline CDR1 is SGHRS and CDR2 YFSETQ. As DNA, the CDR3 is TGCGCCAGCAGCCTATTCGGAGGAGGCACAGATACGCAGTATTTT. It specifies CASSLFGGGTDTQYF.

The V gene is TRBV27, the J gene TRBJ2-1, with 8 bases matching TRBD1. The CDR3 sequence is 15 residues long. The germline V gene encodes CDR1 MNHEY and CDR2 SMNVEV (reference sequence). Trimming took 6 bases from V and 5 from J; bases not matched to a gene: 9. The CDR3, as DNA: TGTGCCAGCAGCCTCCGGGACAGGCCGAACAATGAGCAGTTCTTC. Its translation is CASSLRDRPNNEQFF.

The chain carries TRBV6-4 and TRBJ1-6, with a tentative D call TRBD1 (6 bases). This CDR3 region has 19 residues. The V end was cut by 2 bases, the J end by 2 bases, with 19 bases between. Germline V CDR1 and CDR2: MRHNA, SNTAGT. As DNA, the CDR3 is TGTGCCAGCAGTGACCATCCCCAGGGGTCGGGAACCTATAATTCACCCCTCCACTTT. The encoded protein is CASSDHPQGSGTYNSPLHF.

This chain connects TRBV7-2 to TRBJ2-7; 7 bases are a match to TRBD1. Trimming at V came to 1 base and at J to 3 bases, leaving 3 bases not matched to a gene. Germline V gene lookup returns CDR1 SGHTA and CDR2 FQGNSA. This CDR3 is 14 amino acids long. The CDR3 coding sequence is TGTGCCAGCAGCTTAGAACAGGGGAGCTACGAGCAGTACTTC. Its protein is CASSLEQGSYEQYF.

The chain has TRBV27 and TRBJ2-1; 9 nucleotides agree with TRBD1. This CDR3 spans 16 amino acids. The V gene's germline CDR1 is MNHEY and CDR2 SMNVEV (reference sequence). Trimming cost V 0 bases and J 7 bases; bases outside gene matches: 7. CDR3: CASSLSGTGFRNEQFF. In nucleotides, the CDR3 is TGTGCCAGCAGTTTATCCGGGACAGGGTTTAGGAATGAGCAGTTCTTC.

The chain has TRBV2 and TRBJ1-2; a weak D match, TRBD1 (5 bases). V was cut by 7 bases and J by 5 bases, with 17 bases left in between. The CDR3 is made up of 14 amino acids. Germline V CDR1 and CDR2: SNHLY, FYNNEI. The CDR3 coding sequence is TGTGCCAGCAAAGGGACCACTTCGGTGTATGGCTACACCTTC. Amino acids: CASKGTTSVYGYTF.

The CDR3 loop is CASSFLGVGANVLTF. CDR3 DNA sequence: TGTGCCAGCAGTTTTCTTGGGGTAGGGGCCAACGTCCTGACTTTC. V gene TRBV27 combines with J gene TRBJ2-6; no clear D gene. V was clipped by 3 bases and J by 4 bases, with 10 bases between them. CDR3 size: 15 residues. Germline lookup yields CDR1 MNHEY and CDR2 SMNVEV (reference sequence). The complete variable domain, with remaining parts taken from reference TRBV27 and TRBJ2-6, reads EAQVTQNPRYLITVTGKKLTVTCSQNMNHEYMSWYRQDPGLGLRQIYYSMNVEVTDKGDVPEGYKVSRKEKRNFPLILESPSPNQTSLYFCASSFLGVGANVLTFGAGSRLTVL.

The genes are TRBV28 and TRBJ1-6; D unclear. This CDR3 region has 18 residues. Germline-derived CDR1 and CDR2 are MDHEN and SYDVKM. The germline V and J ends were trimmed by 7 bases and 0 bases, with 19 bases remaining between them. The CDR3 region has the DNA TGTGCCAGCACTCCCCCCGGGGTCCCTAGCTCCTATAATTCACCCCTCCACTTT. This encodes CASTPPGVPSSYNSPLHF.

This sequence joins TRBV28 and TRBJ1-2; the D is unclear. Trimming took off 4 bases at V and 7 bases at J, with 13 bases between the two ends. In germline, CDR1 is MDHEN, CDR2 SYDVKM. The CDR3 length is 13 residues. CDR3: CASSWAPGSGYTF. CDR3 DNA sequence: TGTGCCAGCAGTTGGGCACCCGGGTCTGGCTACACCTTC.